This note documents a single T cell receptor beta chain sequence. What it binds is unknown. The assay was immunoSEQ multiplex PCR, and TCRdb's table has in-frame clones only and misses some. This table holds 200,000 to 300,000 clones, around 88% found once. The germline gives CDR1 WNHNN, CDR2 SYGVQD (reference sequence). CDR3 size: 17 residues. V was shortened by 3 bases and J by 4 bases, with 21 bases between the two germline ends. The treatment here: roughly 18 received Ad26.COV2.S at low or high dose, single or two shots; 5 received placebo; per-sample allocation not given. Collection of samples fell on day 63 after the first vaccine or placebo injection. The sample is drawn from a study of Ad26.COV2.S vaccination and SARS-CoV-2 variants. Background on the study: The trial was COV1001 and the donor's arm was Ad26.COV2.S. In the study, Ad26.COV2.S was injected intramuscularly once, or twice 56 days apart.

Study-level points and caveats: Measures of TCR breadth and depth may have fallen short of total T cell responses.

This chain joins TRBV10-1 and TRBJ1-2, with unresolved D. The material sequenced was peripheral blood, taken in a trial of Ad26.COV2.S vaccine versus placebo. This receptor was obtained from a person aged 18 to 59 who received the Ad26.COV2.S COVID-19 vaccine or a placebo. For the CDR3, the DNA is TGCGCCAGCAGTGAAACTACACCCCGCAACCTAGGCTATGGCTACACCTTC. This sequence encodes CASSETTPRNLGYGYTF.